A single sample is the source of the 27 T cell receptor beta chains below, sequenced in a study of cytomegalovirus exposure and HLA in healthy donors. The primer mix had 60 Vbeta and 13 Jbeta primers. Method: immunoSEQ multiplex PCR; TCRdb's copy keeps in-frame clones and lacks some. The sample has 100,000 to 150,000 clones; 74% are singletons. The specimen was PBMCs. The receptors derive from a woman aged 45-65 years in good health and CMV-seropositive.

The chain has TRBV30 and TRBJ2-7; D may be TRBD2 (6 bases). Germline loops: CDR1 GTSNPN, CDR2 SVGIG (reference sequence). The V end was cut by 8 bases, the J end by 4 bases, with 15 bases between. CDR3 length: 12 residues. The CDR3 sequence is CASQGLGYEQYF. The CDR3 region has the DNA TGTGCCAGCCAGGGACTGGGGTACGAGCAGTACTTC.

This sequence joins TRBV5-1 and TRBJ1-3; D perhaps matches TRBD1 (6 bases). The germline V and J ends were trimmed by 0 bases and 3 bases, with 13 bases remaining between them. Germline V gene data show CDR1 as SGHRS and CDR2 as YFSETQ. CDR3 length equals 16 residues. The CDR3 sequence is CASSLGQAQNGNTIYF. CDR3 DNA: TGCGCCAGCAGCTTGGGACAGGCTCAAAATGGAAACACCATATATTTT. The full variable domain, rest sourced from reference TRBV5-1 and TRBJ1-3, is KAGVTQTPRYLIKTRGQQVTLSCSPISGHRSVSWYQQTPGQGLQFLFEYFSETQRNKGNFPGRFSGRQFSNSRSEMNVSTLELGDSALYLCASSLGQAQNGNTIYFGEGSWLTVV.

This clone was seen more than once but under ten times. CDR3 sequence (DNA): TGTGCCAGCAAGACCGGGACAAATAATTCACCCCTCCACTTT. Amino acid sequence: CASKTGTNNSPLHF. The rearrangement uses TRBV2 and TRBJ1-6; tentative D call: TRBD1 (6 bases). Trimming cost V 7 bases and J 5 bases, with 12 bases left between them. CDR3 size: 14 residues. From germline, CDR1 is SNHLY and CDR2 FYNNEI.

The chain has TRBV19 and TRBJ2-3; D not resolved. V was clipped by 3 bases and J by 0 bases, with 19 bases between them. The CDR3 has 18 residues. The germline CDR1 and CDR2 sequences are LNHDA and SQIVND (reference sequence). The CDR3 DNA reads TGTGCCAGTAGTATCTCGGCCACGACAAGCACTAGCACAGATACGCAGTATTTT. It yields the protein CASSISATTSTSTDTQYF.

Worth noting for this clone: The junction departs from the called germline gene at one end, perhaps through a read error. The rearrangement links TRBV10-3 to TRBJ1-5, with TRBD1 as a possible D gene (6 bases). CDR1 ENHRY and CDR2 SYGVKD come from the germline V gene. The CDR3 has 19 amino acids. CDR3 amino acids: CAISESKGGQGGPNQPQHF. CDR3 DNA sequence: TGTGCCATCAGTGAGTCGAAAGGTGGACAAGGGGGACCAAATCAGCCCCAACATTTT.

V and J are TRBV6-5 and TRBJ1-2, with 8 bases aligning to TRBD1. The CDR3 is 13 amino acids. V was clipped by 9 bases and J by 7 bases; unmatched bases: 10. Germline CDR1 reads MNHEY; CDR2 reads SVGAGI. This CDR3 reads CASRTGNSFGYTF. The CDR3 region has the DNA TGTGCCAGTCGGACAGGGAATAGCTTTGGCTACACCTTC.

J is TRBJ1-2 and V is TRBV7-2, with 8 bases that match TRBD1. Trimming at V came to 5 bases and at J to 7 bases, leaving 12 bases not matched to a gene. CDR3 length: 15 residues. CDR1 and CDR2 from the germline V gene are SGHTA and FQGNSA. CDR3: CASSKDRGSEVGYTF. The DNA for the CDR3 is TGTGCCAGCAGCAAAGACAGGGGAAGCGAGGTTGGCTACACCTTC.

The rearrangement links TRBV30 to TRBJ1-2; 9 bases map to TRBD1. CDR1 and CDR2 from the germline V gene are GTSNPN and SVGIG (reference sequence). Trimming at V came to 1 base and at J to 8 bases, leaving 14 bases not matched to a gene. The CDR3 is 16 amino acids. The CDR3 here is CAWSAPDRGSAVGYTF. CDR3 sequence (DNA): TGTGCCTGGAGTGCTCCGGACAGGGGATCGGCAGTCGGCTACACCTTC.

The chain joins TRBV2 to TRBJ1-6; 10 bases agree with TRBD1. The CDR3 contains 14 residues. Germline-derived CDR1 and CDR2 are SNHLY and FYNNEI. Trimming cost V 6 bases and J 7 bases; bases outside gene matches: 3. CDR3 in amino acids: CASRWTGGNSPLHF. The CDR3 nucleotides are TGTGCCAGCAGATGGACAGGGGGAAATTCACCCCTCCACTTT.

The gene calls are TRBV6-4 and TRBJ2-2; 8 bases fit TRBD1. Germline V gives CDR1 MRHNA, CDR2 SNTAGT. The junction had 8 bases not matched to a gene; V was cut back by 2 bases and J by 6 bases. This CDR3 region has 16 residues. This CDR3 is CASSDGETGESGELFF. The CDR3 coding sequence is TGTGCCAGCAGTGACGGAGAGACAGGGGAGTCCGGGGAGCTGTTTTTT.

The chain links TRBV6-4 to TRBJ2-2, with D possibly being TRBD1 (6 bases). CDR3 length: 15 residues. The V and J ends lost 2 bases and 5 bases respectively, with 12 bases between them. The germline V gene has CDR1 MRHNA and CDR2 SNTAGT. This CDR3 reads CASSDATGATGELFF. CDR3 DNA: TGTGCCAGCAGTGACGCGACAGGAGCGACCGGGGAGCTGTTTTTT.

The CDR3: CASSLVAGGFTNTQYF. CDR3 nucleotide sequence: TGTGCCAGCAGCTTAGTCGCCGGGGGGTTCACTAATACGCAGTATTTT. The chain is built from TRBV7-2 and TRBJ2-3, with TRBD2 matching over 7 bases. V lost 1 base and J lost 7; bases outside the gene matches: 11. CDR1 and CDR2 from the germline V gene are SGHTA and FQGNSA. The CDR3 has 16 residues.

The CDR3 here is CASTRGGPNYEQYF. In DNA, the CDR3 is TGTGCCAGCACCCGGGGTGGGCCGAACTACGAGCAGTACTTC. The rearrangement links TRBV28 to TRBJ2-7; the D gene is possibly TRBD2 (5 bases). The V gene lost 7 bases and the J gene lost 3 bases, with 16 bases spanning the gap. The CDR3 loop spans 14 amino acids. The V gene's germline CDR1 is MDHEN and CDR2 SYDVKM.

This clone was seen a few times. The rearrangement joins TRBV6-1 to TRBJ1-6; 7 nucleotides line up with TRBD1. CDR3 size: 13 residues. After removal of 8 bases from V and 7 bases from J, the junction contained 5 bases not matched to a gene. The germline V gene encodes CDR1 MNHNS and CDR2 SASEGT. The CDR3 loop is CASREGANSPLHF. CDR3 sequence (DNA): TGTGCCAGCCGGGAGGGGGCGAATTCACCCCTCCACTTT.

The genes are TRBV5-1 and TRBJ1-6; possibly TRBD1 for D (5 bases). The V gene lost 0 bases and the J gene lost 7 bases, with 8 bases spanning the gap. Germline-derived CDR1 and CDR2 are SGHRS and YFSETQ. CDR3 size: 14 residues. CDR3 sequence: CASSLEGSNSPLHF. Here the CDR3 DNA reads TGCGCCAGCAGCTTGGAGGGGTCCAATTCACCCCTCCACTTT.

This clone came up a few times. The chain carries TRBV7-2 and TRBJ1-2; the match to TRBD1 covers 7 bases. Germline V gene sequence: CDR1 SGHTA, CDR2 FQGNSA. J lost 4 bases, V lost 7 bases, and 12 bases had no gene match. CDR3 length equals 15 residues. The CDR3 coding sequence is TGTGCCAGCACTTTCACGGCGGGACAGCCCTATGGCTACACCTTC. Its translation is CASTFTAGQPYGYTF.

In its sample, this clone was seen once. The CDR3 here is CASSSSTGSYEQYF. The CDR3, as DNA: TGTGCCAGCAGCTCGAGTACGGGGTCCTACGAGCAGTACTTC. The genes are TRBV5-4 and TRBJ2-7, with a possible D match to TRBD2 (5 bases). V gave up 3 bases and J gave up 1 base, with 11 bases separating them. The CDR3 loop spans 14 amino acids. Germline V gene lookup returns CDR1 SGHNT and CDR2 YYREEE (reference sequence).

This clone was counted a few times. The rearrangement uses TRBV6-5 and TRBJ1-6; D unclear. The CDR3 covers 15 residues. The V end was cut by 6 bases, the J end by 2 bases, with 11 bases between. Germline V lookup: CDR1 MNHEY, CDR2 SVGAGI. CDR3 in amino acids: CASRSKPPYNSPLHF. CDR3 sequence (DNA): TGTGCCAGCAGAAGCAAGCCTCCCTATAATTCACCCCTCCACTTT.

Here the CDR3 DNA reads TGTGCCAGCAGCCCGCAGGGGGAGACCCAGTACTTC. It translates to CASSPQGETQYF. The chain combines TRBV7-9 with TRBJ2-5, with D possibly matching TRBD1 (6 bases). The CDR3 is 12 residues long. V was cut by 5 bases and J by 5 bases, with 9 bases left in between. Germline lookup yields CDR1 SEHNR and CDR2 FQNEAQ (reference sequence).

The chain couples TRBV11-2 to TRBJ2-3; 8 positions match TRBD2. The CDR3 is 12 residues long. Per the germline V gene, CDR1 is SGHAT and CDR2 is FQNNGV. The CDR3 DNA follows: TGTGGTAGCGGGGCAAGCACAGATACGCAGTATTTT. As protein: CGSGASTDTQYF.

V is TRBV2 and J is TRBJ2-3; 10 positions agree with TRBD2. Germline V CDR1 and CDR2: SNHLY, FYNNEI. V trimming: 4 bases; J trimming: 4 bases; junction bases outside the gene matches: 5. CDR3 length equals 15 residues. The CDR3 nucleotides read TGTGCCAGCAGTGCGGCTAGCGGGGGCGCAGATACGCAGTATTTT. It specifies CASSAASGGADTQYF.

This clone was picked up a small number of times. The chain couples TRBV11-3 to TRBJ2-1; 10 nucleotides match TRBD2. Unmatched junction bases numbered 8, after V lost 5 bases and J lost 4 bases. This CDR3 contains 16 residues. Per germline, CDR1 SGHNT and CDR2 YENEEA. CDR3 loop: CASSPSSGGIYNEQFF. The CDR3 nucleotides are TGTGCCAGCAGCCCATCTAGCGGGGGTATATACAATGAGCAGTTCTTC.

The rearrangement links TRBV7-9 to TRBJ1-5, with no clear D. The CDR3 loop spans 15 amino acids. Per the germline V gene, CDR1 is SEHNR and CDR2 is FQNEAQ (reference sequence). V was shortened by 1 base and J by 1 base, with 8 bases between the two germline ends. The CDR3 DNA reads as TGTGCCAGCAGCTTAGGGTCCGGGAGCAATCAGCCCCAGCATTTT. Translated: CASSLGSGSNQPQHF.

A remark on this clone: Germline and junction disagree at one end, which may indicate a read error. V is TRBV7-9 and J is TRBJ1-4; D uncertain. The CDR3 is made up of 16 amino acids. Germline V gene data show CDR1 as SEHNR and CDR2 as FQNEAQ (reference sequence). The CDR3 DNA reads TGTTCCAGCAGCCCCCGGACGCCCGGAGGGAATGAGGAACTGTTTTTT. It is translated as CSSSPRTPGGNEELFF.

The J gene is TRBJ2-3, the V gene TRBV19, with 7 bases matching TRBD1. The V segment lost 0 bases and the J segment 3 bases; nucleotides outside the gene matches: 6. This CDR3 is 16 amino acids long. The germline CDR1 and CDR2 sequences are LNHDA and SQIVND (reference sequence). CDR3: CASSIDSTGWTDTQYF. In DNA form, the CDR3 reads TGTGCCAGTAGTATAGATTCGACAGGGTGGACAGATACGCAGTATTTT.

V is TRBV10-1 and J is TRBJ2-7; TRBD1 might be the D (5 bases). Germline values: CDR1 WNHNN, CDR2 SYGVQD (reference sequence). Trimming stripped 6 bases from V and 4 bases from J, with 13 bases between. CDR3 length equals 13 residues. The DNA for the CDR3 is TGCGCCAGCAGATACAGGTCAGGGTACGAGCAGTACTTC. Translating it yields CASRYRSGYEQYF.

This clone turned up a few times. The chain carries TRBV6-5 and TRBJ1-2; D remains ambiguous. Trimming stripped 2 bases from V and 8 bases from J, with 15 bases between. This CDR3 region has 14 residues. Germline V gene sequence: CDR1 MNHEY, CDR2 SVGAGI. CDR3 bases: TGTGCCAGCAGTTACGATCACACGGCGAGGGGCTACACCTTC. Protein: CASSYDHTARGYTF.